This T cell receptor beta chain was sequenced during a study of cytomegalovirus exposure and HLA in healthy donors (TCRdb year 2017). The study in broad terms: In an earlier analysis of under 750 of the donors, 276 Gb of sequence data and 117 million unique TCR beta sequences from about 179 million T cells were reported. Around 320 gigabases of sequencing data and 78 million or so unique TCR sequences were included in an early release covering about 620 HLA-typed donors. Of the approximately 400 genotyped donors, approximately 82% fell in the genetic ancestry cluster associated with self-reported Caucasian donors. The study aimed to test whether cataloging public T cell receptors could reveal signatures of past pathogen exposure. The T cell repertoires of 666 subjects were profiled by immunosequencing and related to cytomegalovirus serostatus. In addition to the first cohort of 666 subjects, a separate validation cohort of around 110 different subjects was used. To predict cytomegalovirus infection status, the study brought together high-throughput TCR immunosequencing, statistical association of individual TCRs with disease status, and machine learning. A later analysis re-analyzed previously published TCR beta repertoires from approximately 670 donors and added high-resolution HLA genotyping to study TCR occurrence patterns. Rather than using new phenotypic data, the later analysis identified candidate immune exposures from TCR beta sequences and from how often those sequences occurred across donors. An earlier analysis of fewer than 750 of the donors used high-throughput TCR beta sequencing to judge whether each TCR beta V gene segment behaved as functional or pseudogenic. Donor age, sex, ethnicity and CMV serostatus were collected together with the repertoire data. In a later genetic analysis, genome-wide SNP genotypes for about three fifths of the roughly 670 donors were used, and that subset was treated as a discovery cohort. Every discovery cohort repertoire had been produced on one sequencing platform. HLA typing covered class I and class II loci at four-digit resolution. Typing coverage varied by locus: 629-630 donors for A, B, C, DRB1 and DQB1; roughly 510 for DQA1; more than 600 for DPA1; around 450 for DPB1. About 5 DR-DQ haplotypes were handled as single units for association and clustering, since linkage in the cohort was strong. Among about 410 genotyped donors of the cohort, an average of approximately 240,000 unique TCR beta nucleotide sequences was sequenced per donor, of which 15% to 20% were non-productive. Here is what the overall study found, with its caveats: A later analysis associated about 18,000 TCR beta sequences with specific HLA alleles at a false discovery rate of 0.05. V-gene and J-gene trimming of TCR beta chains was associated with a missense DCLRE1C variant in a later genetic analysis, and the association was replicated in an independent cohort. A cluster of highly shared sequence variants was judged likely to represent a technical artifact of the sequencing pipeline. Across donors, most TCR sequences were observed very rarely, whereas some public TCRs were present in many individuals. The authors suggested that the approach could potentially be generalized to other disease states and immunological phenotypes. Roughly uniform sequencing depth across donors was assumed in presence/absence analyses, although this assumption may not hold. The classifier was reported to diagnose cytomegalovirus status with high specificity and sensitivity in both the original and validation cohorts. Because counts were too low, about 17 rarely observed V segments, including chromosome 9 orphons, were excluded from the earlier analysis of roughly 580 of the donors. Immune exposure information for the cohort was limited to CMV serostatus. In a later analysis, TCR association rates were found to vary across HLA loci, with the most associated TCRs seen for DRB1 alleles and the fewest for HLA-C alleles. In an earlier analysis of approximately 600 of the donors, most TCR beta V segments were observed in productive rearrangements about 87% or about 30% of the time, broadly matching IMGT annotations. A few of the identified cytomegalovirus-associated TCR beta chains were confirmed in vitro to be specific for cytomegalovirus antigens. A later analysis found that most CMV-associated TCR beta chains appeared HLA-restricted, with HLA associations seemingly driven largely by CMV exposure. This cohort had only TCR beta chains sequenced, and the lack of alpha or paired-chain data limited which features could be detected. In the study, around 150 TCR beta chains were listed as associated with cytomegalovirus. Some IMGT-functional V segments, including TRBV6-2 and TRBV6-3, could not be distinguished by the 87-base-pair reads and were therefore excluded. Strong co-occurrence of HLA alleles, especially DR and DQ, made assigning TCR associations to individual alleles difficult. According to a later analysis, parvovirus B19, influenza, CMV and Epstein-Barr virus appeared linked to several top co-occurrence clusters. A further reported finding was that TCR beta sequences accurately predicted the HLA-A and HLA-B alleles for most subjects in the first cohort. Linkage disequilibrium might explain the correlated functional status among segregating V segments, but an unknown experimental factor could not be ruled out. Compared with equally common non-associated chains, HLA-associated TCR beta chains in a later analysis were more clonally expanded and had lower generation probabilities. A later genetic analysis reported fewer N-insertions in productive TCRs among donors in an Asian-associated ancestry cluster than the approximately 670-donor mean. Because HLA typing was missing for some donors at each locus, association tests included only the typed subset.

The cohort consisted of fewer than 700 healthy bone marrow donors. All cohort members were sampled while nominally healthy, although unrecorded immune exposures were likely present. The donor was CMV seropositive and was included in the group of 290 or so seropositive cohort members. A peripheral blood sample was provided by each donor, and peripheral blood mononuclear cells were used for TCR beta sequencing. Genomic DNA was extracted from the blood cell samples with the Qiagen DNeasy Blood Extraction Kit. Concerning this clone itself: It lacks a known antigen. Per-base quality was not reported, and no clone a single base away is much larger than it.

Germline trimming: 6 bases from V, 10 bases from J; junction bases outside gene matches: 8. The CDR3 has 13 amino acids, counting the end cysteine and phenylalanine. Kept here is only the CDR3 DNA, which spans 39 bases and is read in frame from base 1. As encoded in the germline V gene, CDR1 is MNHEY while CDR2 is SVGAGI. Libraries came from the immunoSEQ multiplex PCR assay. For the multiplex PCR, a mixture combining 60 forward primers for TCR Vbeta segments and 13 reverse primers for TCR Jbeta segments was used. A multiplex PCR assay on genomic DNA amplified the CDR3 region of rearranged TCR beta genes. Amplified TCR beta libraries were sequenced as 87-base-pair reads on the Illumina HiSeq System. Per the authors' processing: In a later analysis, some 80 million unique TCR beta chains were counted across the roughly 610 repertoires, and around 11 million of these chains were shared by at least two donors. A nearest-neighbor algorithm error-corrected the raw reads and collapsed the reads into unique sequences, merging closely related sequences to remove PCR and sequencing errors. To assign V, D and J gene segments, CDR3 sequences were aligned to IMGT reference sequences. Each retained sequence needed at least a six-nucleotide match to both a V gene segment and a J gene segment. Rearrangements were classified as productive when the CDR3 lacked stop codons and remained in frame with V and J, and all other rearrangements were classified as non-productive. CDR3 was defined by IMGT convention, running from the second conserved V-encoded cysteine to the conserved J-encoded phenylalanine. In an earlier analysis of approximately 500 of the donors, sequences lacking an unambiguous match to a single V gene segment were excluded. In an earlier analysis of almost 600 of the donors, a V segment was called functional when productive rearrangements were above 56.7%, and segregating when the standard deviation between donors exceeded 5%. A statistical classification framework was developed to diagnose cytomegalovirus status using the catalog of TCR beta chain sequences. In a later analysis, V and J genes were assigned by comparing TCR nucleotide sequences against IMGT/GENE-DB human TR gene sequences. Using the TCRdist pipeline, a later analysis assigned CDR3 sequences along with most-parsimonious VDJ recombination scenarios. In a later analysis, every TCR beta chain was defined by the combination of its CDR3 amino acid sequence and its V-gene family, and reads without a unique V-gene family were dropped. As a way to deal with suspected cross-contamination and a sequencing artifact, a later analysis dropped approximately 590 nucleotide sequences that were highly shared and had low generation probability. For each public chain, a later analysis derived a clonal expansion index from normalized ranks of inferred template counts within each repertoire. In a later analysis, generation probabilities were computed using a VDJ recombination model fitted to out-of-frame rearrangements, and the results were checked against IGoR. Hypergeometric tests were used in a later analysis to score TCR-TCR, TCR-HLA and TCR-CMV co-occurrence, with a repertoire-size bias correction applied to the TCR pairs. To estimate false discovery rates, a later analysis permuted the HLA or CMV assignments 20 times. In a later analysis, co-occurring TCRs were grouped with DBSCAN, and TCRdist sequence similarity was added when clustering was performed within HLA-allele-positive subsets. Repertoires with fewer than 30,000 or more than 120,000 public chains, plus five repertoires with anomalous nucleotide sharing, were excluded from co-occurrence clustering. The clones in this table, taken by TCRdb from immuneACCESS, are in-frame only. Not every clone is retained; where verified, under half of the shortfall comes from an unresolved V gene, and the cause of the rest is unknown. The D gene and trimming were derived from the DNA, and the V and J assignments and clone size from that table. The sample records 100,000 or so clones, roughly 80% of which are singletons. Over 7.5% of the sample is taken by the ten largest.

The sequence derives from a middle-aged woman in good health and CMV-seropositive. Recombination connected TRBV6-5 to TRBJ2-1, with 8 middle bases fitting TRBD2. Sequencing was done on a sample of PBMCs. The CDR3 region: CASSKGGTREQFF. The DNA sequence follows: TGTGCCAGCAGCAAAGGTGGGACTAGAGAGCAGTTCTTC.